This TCR beta chain comes out of a study of T cell repertoires in cytomegalovirus infection. Study-wide context: The study used recently identified HLA-C-restricted and well-studied HLA-B-restricted CMV epitopes. Public TCR beta signatures indicated both CMV infection and matching HLA type. General observations from the study: Across the ex vivo response, the dominant clonotypes were HLA-C-restricted CMV-specific TCR beta clonotypes. Of the TCR beta families, the public ones yielded a cumulative frequency that identified carriers of CMV plus the relevant HLA.

TCRdb recomputed calls from the reads with MiXCR, one row per CDR3 protein. This sample yields approximately 990,000 distinct CDR3 sequences, of which around 32% are seen a single time; roughly 13% belongs to the top ten. On this clonotype itself: The target antigen is unknown.

The V and J ends lost 8 bases and 5 bases respectively, with 12 bases between them. The CDR3 runs 12 residues. From germline, CDR1 is MNHNY and CDR2 SVGAGI (reference sequence). The sequencing here drew on cultured CD8+ T cells from PBMCs, taken from culture after CMV antigen stimulation. The TCR sequence derives from a human donor in good health (CMV status not recorded). Some clones in this sample may be carry-over from other donors' samples. The chain recombines TRBV6-6 with TRBJ1-2; D gene ambiguous. The DNA for the CDR3 is TGTGCCAGCGGGGATGTTGTATATGGCTACACCTTC. It translates to CASGDVVYGYTF.